One and the same sample provided the 28 T cell receptor beta chains below, sequenced in a study of human T cells and chemical hapten exposure. Time point meaning: patch test 3, about 24 weeks after DPC sensitization. Regarding treatment: therapeutic diphenylcyclopropenone sensitization with weekly scalp DPC. Before extraction, the whole blood was not fractionated, and total RNA was taken from it. TCRdb re-analysed the RACE reads in MiXCR, keeping a single row per CDR3 protein. This sample has about 39,000 distinct CDR3 sequences, with 10% to 15% found just once. The starting material was whole blood, obtained in connection with sensitization to the hapten diphenylcyclopropenone (DPC). The receptors here all came from a woman aged 40 to 55 with alopecia areata. Some clones in this sample may be carry-over from other donors' samples.

The sample holds many counts of this clonotype. The chain is built from TRBV3-1 and TRBJ1-1; unclear D gene. The CDR3 is 16 amino acids. Between the trimmed V and J ends, which lost 0 bases and 2 bases, there was a span of 13 bases. In germline, CDR1 is LGHDT, CDR2 YNNKEL (reference sequence). The CDR3 here is CASSQERAAVNTEAFF. The CDR3 DNA reads TGTGCCAGCAGCCAAGAAAGGGCGGCAGTAAACACTGAAGCTTTCTTT.

The chain recombines TRBV28 with TRBJ2-1; D ambiguous. CDR1 MDHEN and CDR2 SYDVKM come from the germline V gene. The V gene lost 4 bases and the J gene lost 4 bases, with 8 bases spanning the gap. CDR3 size: 13 residues. The DNA for the CDR3 is TGTGCCAGCAGTTCCTCTCGGTACAATGAGCAGTTCTTC. Translation: CASSSSRYNEQFF.

This rearrangement joins TRBV7-3 to TRBJ2-1, with TRBD2 matching over 8 bases. Per germline, CDR1 SGHTA and CDR2 FQGTGA. The CDR3 loop spans 15 amino acids. After removal of 5 bases from V and 2 bases from J, the junction contained 5 bases not matched to a gene. The DNA for the CDR3 is TGTGCCAGCAGCCCAAGCGGGAGCGCCTACAATGAGCAGTTCTTC. Translation gives CASSPSGSAYNEQFF.

This clonotype was counted at least ten times. The V and J genes are TRBV5-1 and TRBJ2-1, with 8 bases matching TRBD2. Trimming took 0 bases from V and 4 from J; bases not matched to a gene: 3. This CDR3 spans 15 amino acids. Per germline, CDR1 SGHRS and CDR2 YFSETQ. Here the CDR3 reads CASSLGGGLYNEQFF. DNA for the CDR3: TGCGCCAGCAGCTTGGGCGGGGGGCTATACAATGAGCAGTTCTTC. Together with reference TRBV5-1 and TRBJ2-1, the CDR3 gives the full variable domain: KAGVTQTPRYLIKTRGQQVTLSCSPISGHRSVSWYQQTPGQGLQFLFEYFSETQRNKGNFPGRFSGRQFSNSRSEMNVSTLELGDSALYLCASSLGGGLYNEQFFGPGTRLTVL.

V is TRBV10-3 and J is TRBJ2-3; the D gene is possibly TRBD2 (6 bases). The V end was cut by 2 bases, the J end by 6 bases, with 9 bases between. Germline V gene lookup returns CDR1 ENHRY and CDR2 SYGVKD. The CDR3 totals 13 residues. The CDR3 nucleotides are TGTGCCATCAGTGAGCGGGAGAGGGATACGCAGTATTTT. Protein sequence: CAISERERDTQYF.

The CDR3 bases are TGTGCCATCAGTGAGCAGGGGAATCAGCCCCAGCATTTT. Amino acid sequence: CAISEQGNQPQHF. The chain joins TRBV10-3 to TRBJ1-5, with a tentative D call TRBD1 (6 bases). The CDR3 extends over 13 amino acids. Germline V CDR1 and CDR2: ENHRY, SYGVKD. Trimming took off 2 bases at V and 4 bases at J, with 6 bases between the two ends.

The table lists this clonotype with a few counts. V usage is TRBV28 and J usage is TRBJ2-5, with TRBD1 matching over 7 bases. V was clipped by 2 bases and J by 6 bases; unmatched bases: 9. Germline V gives CDR1 MDHEN, CDR2 SYDVKM. This CDR3 region has 15 residues. This CDR3 is CASSLESGGAKTQYF. The CDR3 nucleotides read TGTGCCAGCAGTTTAGAGTCAGGGGGAGCTAAGACCCAGTACTTC.

This chain uses TRBV20-1 with TRBJ2-1; 14 bases align to TRBD2. The germline V gene encodes CDR1 DFQATT and CDR2 SNEGSKA (reference sequence). The CDR3 consists of 15 residues. Trimming took 1 base from V and 12 from J; bases not matched to a gene: 8. This CDR3 is CSARGRTSGRLAQFF. DNA of the CDR3: TGCAGTGCTAGAGGCAGGACTAGCGGGAGGTTGGCGCAGTTCTTC.

This clonotype appeared many times. The V and J genes are TRBV28 and TRBJ2-7; TRBD1 or TRBD2 may be the D gene (5 bases each). V lost 5 bases, J lost 2 bases, and 16 bases lay in between. CDR3 length: 15 amino acids. The germline V gene has CDR1 MDHEN and CDR2 SYDVKM. The CDR3 sequence: CASSDSLGGPYEQYF. The CDR3 DNA reads TGTGCCAGCAGTGACAGTTTAGGAGGCCCCTACGAGCAGTACTTC.

The chain couples TRBV28 to TRBJ2-7; 7 nucleotides line up with TRBD1. V lost 8 bases to trimming and J lost 6 bases; unmatched junction nucleotides: 4. Germline-derived CDR1 and CDR2 are MDHEN and SYDVKM. The CDR3 extends over 11 amino acids. Here the CDR3 reads CASEGTAEQYF. DNA of the CDR3: TGTGCCAGCGAGGGGACAGCCGAGCAGTACTTC.

This clonotype was seen repeatedly, ten times or more. The chain is built from TRBV20-1 and TRBJ1-1, with a tentative D call TRBD1 (5 bases). Trimming removed 5 bases from V and 5 bases from J, with 15 bases in between. The CDR3 contains 13 residues. Germline-derived CDR1 and CDR2 are DFQATT and SNEGSKA (reference sequence). The CDR3 protein is CSASPGFTTEAFF. The CDR3 DNA reads TGCAGTGCTTCCCCAGGGTTCACGACTGAAGCTTTCTTT.

Regarding this clonotype: A much larger clone is a single base away; this may be a read error. The CDR3, as DNA: TGTGCCAGCAGCTTAGGTTCTAGGGGGACTGAAGCTTACTTT. Translation: CASSLGSRGTEAYF. This sequence joins TRBV11-2 and TRBJ1-1; D may be TRBD1 (6 bases). Germline values: CDR1 SGHAT, CDR2 FQNNGV. The CDR3 runs to 14 residues.

This clonotype was found many times. CDR3 bases: TGCAGTGCTCCGAACATACAGGGAGGAGACACCATATATTTT. Its protein is CSAPNIQGGDTIYF. The rearrangement links TRBV20-1 to TRBJ1-3, with D perhaps matching TRBD1 (6 bases). Trimming stripped 5 bases from V and 8 bases from J, with 19 bases between. Germline CDR1 reads DFQATT; CDR2 reads SNEGSKA (reference sequence). The CDR3 spans 14 residues.

This clonotype was seen a few times. The chain recombines TRBV9 with TRBJ2-7, with a weak D call TRBD1 (5 bases). Germline V gene lookup returns CDR1 SGDLS and CDR2 YYNGEE. The V end was cut by 0 bases, the J end by 1 base, with 8 bases between. The CDR3 is made up of 14 amino acids. Written as DNA, the CDR3 is TGTGCCAGCAGCGTAGCGGCAGGGTCCTACGAGCAGTACTTC. This sequence encodes CASSVAAGSYEQYF.

The chain joins TRBV10-3 to TRBJ1-5, with D unresolved. The V end was cut by 4 bases, the J end by 0 bases, with 10 bases between. CDR1 is ENHRY, CDR2 SYGVKD, per germline. This CDR3 comprises 15 residues. The CDR3 DNA follows: TGTGCCATCAGTGTTGGGGTTCATAGCAATCAGCCCCAGCATTTT. Translating gives CAISVGVHSNQPQHF.

The chain couples TRBV24-1 to TRBJ1-2; D might be TRBD1 (6 bases). This CDR3 has 13 amino acids. Trimming cost V 10 bases and J 2 bases, with 13 bases left between them. Germline V gene sequence: CDR1 KGHDR, CDR2 SFDVKD. The CDR3 is CATGTGRNYGYTF. CDR3 sequence (DNA): TGTGCCACGGGAACAGGGAGGAACTATGGCTACACCTTC.

There are many counts of this clonotype. V usage is TRBV7-9 and J usage is TRBJ2-1; the D gene is possibly TRBD1 (6 bases). CDR1 and CDR2 (germline): SEHNR, FQNEAQ (reference sequence). The V and J ends lost 0 bases and 4 bases respectively, with 22 bases between them. The CDR3 loop spans 19 amino acids. The CDR3 spells CASSLAGSGSGQLYNEQFF. In nucleotides, the CDR3 is TGTGCCAGCAGCTTAGCGGGTTCGGGTTCGGGACAACTATACAATGAGCAGTTCTTC. Supplemented by reference TRBV7-9 and TRBJ2-1, the full variable domain reads DTGVSQNPRHKITKRGQNVTFRCDPISEHNRLYWYRQTLGQGPEFLTYFQNEAQLEKSRLLSDRFSAERPKGSFSTLEIQRTEQGDSAMYLCASSLAGSGSGQLYNEQFFGPGTRLTVL.

The chain uses TRBV4-1 and TRBJ2-7; D gene uncertain. Per the germline V gene, CDR1 is MGHRA and CDR2 is YSYEKL. The CDR3 has 13 amino acids. V was shortened by 1 base and J by 5 bases, with 9 bases between the two germline ends. This chain's CDR3 is CASSQVTGHEQYF. The CDR3 DNA follows: TGCGCCAGCAGCCAAGTTACGGGCCACGAGCAGTACTTC.

The table lists this clonotype with many counts. This chain's CDR3 is CAAGGPNQPQHF. The CDR3 bases are TGTGCCGCAGGGGGCCCAAATCAGCCCCAGCATTTT. The genes are TRBV10-3 and TRBJ1-5; 8 bases line up with TRBD1. Germline trimming cut 11 bases from V and 4 bases from J; bases unmatched to any gene: 4. The germline gives CDR1 ENHRY, CDR2 SYGVKD. The CDR3 loop spans 12 amino acids.

The chain combines TRBV4-3 with TRBJ2-7, with 8 bases aligning to TRBD2. J gave up 0 bases and V 4 bases, and 5 bases lay outside the gene matches. The germline V gene has CDR1 LGHNA and CDR2 YSLEER. The CDR3 consists of 15 residues. The CDR3 protein is CASSRAGGDSYEQYF. CDR3 coding DNA: TGCGCCAGCAGCCGCGCGGGGGGAGACTCCTACGAGCAGTACTTC.

The genes are TRBV5-1 and TRBJ1-1; no clear D. The length of the CDR3 is 12 residues. Germline V gene data show CDR1 as SGHRS and CDR2 as YFSETQ. V shed 1 base and J shed 4 bases, with 5 bases lying between them. The CDR3 here is CASSLSPTEAFF. For the CDR3, the DNA is TGCGCCAGCAGCTTGAGTCCCACTGAAGCTTTCTTT.

This clonotype came up many times. This rearrangement joins TRBV29-1 to TRBJ1-1; D gene ambiguous. The V gene's germline CDR1 is SQVTM and CDR2 ANQGSEA. The CDR3 runs to 13 residues. V lost 0 bases to trimming and J lost 1 base, with 6 bases between them. The CDR3, as DNA: TGCAGCGTTGAAGAAAATCAGAACACTGAAGCTTTCTTT. It is translated as CSVEENQNTEAFF.

The rearrangement links TRBV2 to TRBJ2-1; 9 bases match TRBD2. V was clipped by 0 bases and J by 6 bases; unmatched bases: 3. Germline V gene data show CDR1 as SNHLY and CDR2 as FYNNEI. There are 15 residues in the CDR3. The CDR3 DNA reads as TGTGCCAGCAGTGAAGCGGCGGGAGGGGCCAATGAGCAGTTCTTC. Translated: CASSEAAGGANEQFF.

V and J are TRBV20-1 and TRBJ2-7, with TRBD1 matching 8 bases. CDR3 length: 12 residues. CDR1 DFQATT and CDR2 SNEGSKA come from the germline V gene (reference sequence). J was trimmed by 4 bases and V by 6 bases; bases with no gene match: 5. CDR3 region: CSAGQGEYEQYF. Written as DNA, the CDR3 is TGCAGTGCCGGACAGGGAGAATACGAGCAGTACTTC.

This clonotype was found many times. V gene TRBV29-1 combines with J gene TRBJ2-1; weak D call: TRBD2 (5 bases). Germline V lookup: CDR1 SQVTM, CDR2 ANQGSEA. The CDR3 contains 10 residues. With 7 bases removed from V and 13 bases from J, the gap between germline ends came to 14 bases. The CDR3 bases are TGCAGCGCGGAAACGGGGTTACAGTTCTTC. Translated: CSAETGLQFF.

This clonotype appeared a few times. The chain links TRBV7-9 to TRBJ1-2; D not resolved. V lost 1 base and J 3 bases, leaving 9 bases between the germline ends. Germline V gives CDR1 SEHNR, CDR2 FQNEAQ (reference sequence). The CDR3 is 14 residues long. For the CDR3, the DNA is TGTGCCAGCAGCTTAGGGGCATCCTACTATGGCTACACCTTC. Its translation is CASSLGASYYGYTF.

This clonotype was seen a handful of times. The CDR3 region is CASSGDPYYEQYF. The CDR3, as DNA: TGTGCCAGCAGCGGGGACCCCTACTACGAGCAGTACTTC. This chain links TRBV27 with TRBJ2-7; D could derive from TRBD1 or TRBD2 (5 bases each). Trimming took 6 bases from V and 3 from J, leaving 12 bases between them. CDR3 size: 13 residues. Germline-derived CDR1 and CDR2 are MNHEY and SMNVEV (reference sequence).

The chain has TRBV28 and TRBJ2-7; 7 nucleotides agree with TRBD1. Per the germline V gene, CDR1 is MDHEN and CDR2 is SYDVKM. Trimming removed 6 bases from V and 6 bases from J; junction bases left unmatched: 5. The CDR3 extends over 12 amino acids. The CDR3 sequence: CASRGQVTEQYF. CDR3 DNA: TGTGCCAGCAGAGGACAGGTTACCGAGCAGTACTTC.